The clone carrying this T cell receptor beta chain appeared a few times. Its target is unknown. The source of the sample is a study of cytomegalovirus exposure and HLA in healthy donors. About the study: A previous analysis identified fewer than 130 million unique TCR beta sequences derived from around 200 million T cells.

PCR amplification relied on 60 Vbeta primers (plus 13 Jbeta primers). Measured with immunoSEQ multiplex PCR; TCRdb has only the in-frame clones, and not every one. The repertoire holds approximately 100,000 clones, with approximately 80% as singletons. Whole-study results and caveats: Most TCR sequences were rare, but some public TCRs occurred in many donors.

Nominally healthy donors provided the samples, though records likely missed some immune exposures. The CDR3 totals 11 residues. V was cut by 4 bases and J by 8 bases, with 9 bases left in between. In germline, CDR1 is SGDLS, CDR2 YYNGEE. This clonotype was obtained from a woman aged 40 to 55 in good health and CMV-seronegative. The sequencing input was PBMCs. J is TRBJ1-2 and V is TRBV9, with D tentatively TRBD1 (5 bases). The chain's CDR3 is CASSLNRGYTF. CDR3 bases: TGTGCCAGCAGCCTCAACAGGGGCTACACCTTC.